One and the same sample provided the 25 T cell receptor beta chains below, sequenced in a study of vaccination and CD4 T cells after COVID-19. Documented treatment: approximately 9-day PBMC culture with coronavirus spike peptide pools or control peptides (ViraFEST assay). An Oncomine TCR Beta short-read assay was used to sequence the DNA from cultured CD4+ T cells. MiXCR, run by TCRdb on the PCR reads, gives a single entry per CDR3 protein. This table holds tens of thousands of distinct CDR3 sequences, approximately 59% found once. Their antigens remain unidentified. The specimen was CD4+ T cells from blood, cultured in vitro, collected after SARS-CoV-2 vaccination. Receptor source: a human donor who received a COVID-19 vaccine.

In its sample, this clonotype is medium-sized. The chain uses TRBV3-1 and TRBJ2-5; D possibly corresponds to TRBD2 (5 bases). The CDR3 runs to 12 residues. Germline CDR1 and CDR2: LGHDT and YNNKEL (reference sequence). Trimming stripped 0 bases from V and 7 bases from J, with 6 bases between. The CDR3 here is CASSQESGTQYF. CDR3 in DNA: TGTGCCAGCAGCCAAGAGAGCGGGACCCAGTACTTC.

In this sample, this clonotype turned up once. This chain uses TRBV19 with TRBJ2-3; the D is unclear. The V gene's germline CDR1 is LNHDA and CDR2 SQIVND (reference sequence). The V and J ends lost 10 bases and 1 base respectively, with 18 bases between them. The CDR3 runs to 15 residues. Written as DNA, the CDR3 is TGTGCCACCATGGGCGGCTACCTGGGCACAGATACGCAGTATTTT. This gives the protein CATMGGYLGTDTQYF.

This clonotype was counted a single time. In nucleotides, the CDR3 is TGTGCCAGCAGCGAAAGACTGGGAGCTAACTATGGCTACACCTTC. Its translation is CASSERLGANYGYTF. This chain connects TRBV9 to TRBJ1-2; no reliable D call. Germline CDR1 reads SGDLS; CDR2 reads YYNGEE. Trimming removed 3 bases at V and 0 bases at J, with 12 bases between. The CDR3 length is 15 residues.

The gene calls are TRBV24-1 and TRBJ2-3; D not certain. The CDR3 has 13 residues. V shed 1 base and J shed 9 bases, with 10 bases lying between them. Germline CDR1 and CDR2: KGHDR and SFDVKD. DNA for the CDR3: TGTGCCACCAGTGATTTCTATACATCCACGCAGTATTTT. It is translated as CATSDFYTSTQYF.

The chain recombines TRBV6-5 with TRBJ2-1; possible D gene TRBD2, 7 bases. Trimming left V 2 bases short and J 5 bases short, with 19 bases between. CDR3 size: 17 residues. The V gene's germline CDR1 is MNHEY and CDR2 SVGAGI. CDR3 coding DNA: TGTGCCAGCAGTTACCCCGCCGACGGGGGGCATAACAATGAGCAGTTCTTC. Translated, it gives CASSYPADGGHNNEQFF.

V gene TRBV12-3 or TRBV12-4 combines with J gene TRBJ1-5; D possibly corresponds to TRBD1 (6 bases). CDR3 length: 14 residues. The germline V and J ends were trimmed by 7 bases and 3 bases, with 13 bases remaining between them. DNA for the CDR3: TGTGCCAGCACCGCCGGACAGTTCAATCAGCCCCAGCATTTT. The encoded protein is CASTAGQFNQPQHF.

This clonotype was found once. J is TRBJ1-2 and V is TRBV7-9; D unclear. Trimming stripped 3 bases from V and 3 bases from J, with 8 bases between. Germline values: CDR1 SEHNR, CDR2 FQNEAQ (reference sequence). The CDR3 consists of 13 residues. CDR3 amino acids: CASSFDGDYGYTF. CDR3 DNA: TGTGCCAGCAGCTTTGACGGGGACTATGGCTACACCTTC.

The gene calls are TRBV5-1 and TRBJ1-5, with no clear D. The ends were cut back, 5 bases at V and 0 bases at J, with 9 bases in the middle. The CDR3 contains 14 residues. Germline values: CDR1 SGHRS, CDR2 YFSETQ. The CDR3 reads CASSLGISNQPQHF. In DNA form, the CDR3 reads TGCGCCAGCAGTCTTGGGATTAGCAATCAGCCCCAGCATTTT. Full variable domain (remainder filled in from reference TRBV5-1 and TRBJ1-5): KAGVTQTPRYLIKTRGQQVTLSCSPISGHRSVSWYQQTPGQGLQFLFEYFSETQRNKGNFPGRFSGRQFSNSRSEMNVSTLELGDSALYLCASSLGISNQPQHFGDGTRLSIL.

The rearrangement joins TRBV12-3 or TRBV12-4 to TRBJ1-2; the D gene is possibly TRBD1 (6 bases). V was pared by 6 bases and J by 3 bases, with 20 bases between. The CDR3 extends over 16 amino acids. Here the CDR3 reads CASSLGGGRFDYGYTF. As DNA, the CDR3 is TGTGCCAGCAGCCTCGGCGGGGGGCGGTTCGACTATGGCTACACCTTC.

This clonotype was counted a single time. The chain joins TRBV24-1 to TRBJ2-3; TRBD1 matches 8 bases. The CDR3 consists of 13 residues. Germline CDR1 and CDR2: KGHDR and SFDVKD. The ends lost 10 bases at V and 1 base at J; junction bases unmatched: 3. CDR3 bases: TGTGCCACTGGGACAGGAGGCACAGATACGCAGTATTTT. Its translation: CATGTGGTDTQYF.

The genes are TRBV11-3 and TRBJ2-7; D uncertain. This CDR3 comprises 17 residues. From germline, CDR1 is SGHNT and CDR2 YENEEA. Trimming pared 4 bases from V and 5 bases from J, leaving 24 bases between. CDR3: CASSSISDSYHPNEQYF. The CDR3 nucleotides read TGTGCCAGCAGCTCAATAAGCGACTCTTACCACCCCAACGAGCAGTACTTC.

This clonotype has only a few counts. V and J are TRBV6-1 and TRBJ1-2; 9 bases line up with TRBD1. CDR3 length: 15 amino acids. The germline gives CDR1 MNHNS, CDR2 SASEGT. The V segment lost 3 bases and the J segment 8 bases; nucleotides outside the gene matches: 10. CDR3 loop: CASSDLYGTGHGYTF. The CDR3 DNA reads TGTGCCAGCAGTGATTTATATGGGACAGGGCACGGCTACACCTTC.

The chain combines TRBV10-1 with TRBJ2-2, with no clear D. Germline lookup yields CDR1 WNHNN and CDR2 SYGVQD (reference sequence). The V end lost 5 bases, the J end lost 4 bases, and 8 bases lay between the germline ends. The CDR3 length is 13 residues. CDR3 loop: CASSNRATGELFF. The CDR3 DNA reads as TGCGCCAGCAGTAACAGAGCCACCGGGGAGCTGTTTTTT.

This clonotype came up a few times. The rearrangement joins TRBV12-3 or TRBV12-4 to TRBJ2-5; possible D gene TRBD1, 5 bases. Deletions cut 1 base from V and 2 bases from J, with 11 bases between. The CDR3 is made up of 15 amino acids. CDR3 protein: CASSLGGALQETQYF. In DNA form, the CDR3 reads TGTGCCAGCAGTTTAGGTGGGGCCCTGCAAGAGACCCAGTACTTC.

This chain joins TRBV27 and TRBJ2-3; the D gene is possibly TRBD2 (5 bases). V lost 0 bases and J 2 bases, leaving 12 bases between the germline ends. The CDR3 runs 16 residues. Germline loops: CDR1 MNHEY, CDR2 SMNVEV (reference sequence). CDR3 amino acids: CASSLSSRGSTDTQYF. CDR3 DNA: TGTGCCAGCAGTTTATCGTCCCGGGGATCCACAGATACGCAGTATTTT.

The chain recombines TRBV4-1 with TRBJ2-7, with 10 bases lining up with TRBD1. Germline CDR1 is MGHRA and CDR2 is YSYEKL. J gave up 6 bases and V 0 bases, and 8 bases lay outside the gene matches. The CDR3 is 16 residues long. CDR3 in DNA: TGCGCCAGCAGCCAAGATAGTGACAGGGGGCTAGGCGAGCAGTACTTC. Amino acid sequence: CASSQDSDRGLGEQYF.

The CDR3 is CASSTSGGYTGELFF. The DNA for the CDR3 is TGTGCCAGTAGTACTAGCGGGGGGTACACCGGGGAGCTGTTTTTT. This chain links TRBV19 with TRBJ2-2; TRBD2 matches 11 bases. CDR3 length equals 15 residues. V shed 4 bases and J 3 bases; nucleotides not matched to a gene: 1. Per germline, CDR1 LNHDA and CDR2 SQIVND (reference sequence).

This chain links TRBV5-6 with TRBJ1-2; TRBD1 aligns across 7 bases. Trimming took 0 bases from V and 4 from J; bases not matched to a gene: 6. The CDR3 loop spans 15 amino acids. Germline CDR1 and CDR2: SGHDT and YYEEEE. CDR3 nucleotides: TGTGCCAGCAGCTTGGGGGACAGAAGTATCTATGGCTACACCTTC. Amino acid sequence: CASSLGDRSIYGYTF.

The V and J genes are TRBV5-1 and TRBJ1-2, with D perhaps TRBD1 (6 bases). The CDR3 is 15 amino acids. Germline V gene lookup returns CDR1 SGHRS and CDR2 YFSETQ. V lost 4 bases to trimming and J lost 4 bases, with 17 bases between them. CDR3 residues: CASSADQGGGYGYTF. CDR3 nucleotide sequence: TGCGCCAGCAGCGCGGACCAGGGAGGGGGCTATGGCTACACCTTC.

The chain couples TRBV20-1 to TRBJ2-3, with 9 bases fitting TRBD1. Unmatched junction bases numbered 8, after V lost 5 bases and J lost 8 bases. Germline V gene data show CDR1 as DFQATT and CDR2 as SNEGSKA (reference sequence). The CDR3 contains 13 residues. The CDR3 nucleotides read TGCAGTGCTCCTCACAGGGGGCAGGTTACGCAGTATTTT. Translating gives CSAPHRGQVTQYF.

As to this clonotype: A read error may account for a junction end that differs from germline. The chain is built from TRBV27 and TRBJ1-2; the D is unclear. This CDR3 has 13 amino acids. Germline CDR1 is MNHEY and CDR2 is SMNVEV (reference sequence). In nucleotides, the CDR3 is TGTGTCAGCGCCATAGCCGGACCCTATGGCTACACCTTC. As protein: CVSAIAGPYGYTF.

The chain recombines TRBV19 with TRBJ1-2; D gene uncertain. The V end lost 1 base, the J end lost 5 bases, and 5 bases lay between the germline ends. CDR3 length equals 12 residues. CDR1 and CDR2 from the germline V gene are LNHDA and SQIVND (reference sequence). In DNA form, the CDR3 reads TGTGCCAGTAGTATAGCCAGTTATGGCTACACCTTC. Protein product: CASSIASYGYTF.

The chain combines TRBV9 with TRBJ2-7, with TRBD2 matching 7 bases. The germline CDR1 and CDR2 sequences are SGDLS and YYNGEE. This CDR3 contains 16 residues. Germline trimming cut 0 bases from V and 5 bases from J; bases unmatched to any gene: 11. The CDR3 loop is CASSVEIGGGSDEQYF. The CDR3, as DNA: TGTGCCAGCAGCGTAGAAATAGGCGGGGGATCTGACGAGCAGTACTTC.

This sequence joins TRBV7-9 and TRBJ2-7; 9 nucleotides match TRBD2. The V gene's germline CDR1 is SEHNR and CDR2 FQNEAQ (reference sequence). Trimming at V came to 1 base and at J to 1 base, leaving 5 bases not matched to a gene. This CDR3 has 16 residues. CDR3 loop: CASSLGVAGESYEQYF. The CDR3 region has the DNA TGTGCCAGCAGCTTAGGTGTAGCGGGGGAGTCCTACGAGCAGTACTTC.

This clonotype has a single count. This sequence joins TRBV12-3 or TRBV12-4 and TRBJ2-3; 7 bases fit TRBD2. Unmatched junction bases numbered 2, after V lost 5 bases and J lost 0 bases. The CDR3 has 14 residues. The CDR3 protein is CASSPGGSTDTQYF. The CDR3, as DNA: TGTGCCAGCAGTCCCGGGGGGAGCACAGATACGCAGTATTTT.